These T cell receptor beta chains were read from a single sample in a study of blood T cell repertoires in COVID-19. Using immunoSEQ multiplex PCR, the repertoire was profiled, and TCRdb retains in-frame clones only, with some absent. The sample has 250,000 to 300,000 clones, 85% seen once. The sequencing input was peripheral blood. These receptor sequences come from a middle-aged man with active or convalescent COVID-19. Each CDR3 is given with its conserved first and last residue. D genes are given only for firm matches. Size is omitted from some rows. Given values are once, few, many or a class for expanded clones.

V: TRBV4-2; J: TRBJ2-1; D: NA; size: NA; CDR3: CASSQDRGLDNEQFF; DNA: TGTGCCAGCAGCCAAGATCGAGGGCTGGACAATGAGCAGTTCTTC
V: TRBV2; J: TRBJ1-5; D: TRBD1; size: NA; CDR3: CASSHRQGADSGSNQPQHF; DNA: TGTGCCAGCAGTCATCGACAGGGGGCCGACTCTGGCAGCAATCAGCCCCAGCATTTT
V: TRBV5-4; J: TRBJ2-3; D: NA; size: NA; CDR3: CASSSFPDTQYF; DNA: TGTGCCAGCAGCTCATTCCCAGATACGCAGTATTTT
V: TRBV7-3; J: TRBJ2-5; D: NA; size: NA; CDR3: CASSAGGVQETQYF; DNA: TGTGCCAGCAGCGCCGGAGGGGTTCAAGAGACCCAGTACTTC
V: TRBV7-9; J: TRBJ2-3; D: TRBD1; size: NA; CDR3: CASSSGDREADTQYF; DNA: TGTGCCAGCAGCTCTGGGGACAGGGAGGCAGATACGCAGTATTTT
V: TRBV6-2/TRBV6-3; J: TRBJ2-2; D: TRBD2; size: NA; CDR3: CASSTRGSGGPPGELFF; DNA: TGTGCCAGCAGTACCCGAGGGAGCGGGGGCCCCCCCGGGGAGCTGTTTTTT
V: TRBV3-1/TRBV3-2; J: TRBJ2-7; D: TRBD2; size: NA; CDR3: CASSQAPGRTEQYF; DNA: TGTGCCAGCAGCCAAGCCCCCGGGAGGACCGAGCAGTACTTC
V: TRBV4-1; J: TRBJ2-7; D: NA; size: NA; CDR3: CASSQESMDISSYEQYF; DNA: TGCGCCAGCAGCCAAGAGAGCATGGACATATCCTCCTACGAGCAGTACTTC
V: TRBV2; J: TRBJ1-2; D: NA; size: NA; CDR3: CASSEGSSWGYTF; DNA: TGTGCCAGCAGTGAAGGGTCCAGTTGGGGCTACACCTTC
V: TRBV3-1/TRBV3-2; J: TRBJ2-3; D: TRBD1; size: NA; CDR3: CASSQVPGQSPSTDTQYF; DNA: TGTGCCAGCAGCCAAGTCCCGGGACAGTCCCCTAGCACAGATACGCAGTATTTT
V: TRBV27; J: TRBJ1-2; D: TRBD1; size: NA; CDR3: CASRTPTGGSGYTF; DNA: TGTGCCAGCAGGACACCGACAGGGGGTAGCGGCTACACCTTC
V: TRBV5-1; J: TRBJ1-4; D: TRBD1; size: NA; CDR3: CASSNPEGAILDEKLFF; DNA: TGCGCCAGCAGCAACCCCGAGGGGGCGATTTTAGATGAAAAACTGTTTTTT
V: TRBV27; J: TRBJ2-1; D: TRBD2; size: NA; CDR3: CASSLNRTSGISSHNEQFF; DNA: TGTGCCAGCAGCCTAAATCGGACTAGCGGGATTTCTAGCCACAATGAGCAGTTCTTC
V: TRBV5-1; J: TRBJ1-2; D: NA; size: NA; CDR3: CASSESGDGYTF; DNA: TGCGCCAGCAGTGAGAGCGGGGATGGCTACACCTTC
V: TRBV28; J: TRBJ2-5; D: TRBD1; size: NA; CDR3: CASSFRDRETQYF; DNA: TGTGCCAGCAGCTTCCGGGACAGAGAGACCCAGTACTTC
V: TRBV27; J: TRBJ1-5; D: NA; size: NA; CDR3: CASSPSPGGHYSNQPQHF; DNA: TGTGCCAGCAGTCCATCTCCCGGGGGGCACTATAGCAATCAGCCCCAGCATTTT
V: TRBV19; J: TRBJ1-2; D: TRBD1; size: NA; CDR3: CASSKDRVRGYTF; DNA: TGTGCCAGTAGTAAGGACAGGGTGAGGGGCTACACCTTC
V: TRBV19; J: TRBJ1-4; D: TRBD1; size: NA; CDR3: CASSMGQKNEKLFF; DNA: TGTGCCAGTAGTATGGGACAGAAGAATGAAAAACTGTTTTTT
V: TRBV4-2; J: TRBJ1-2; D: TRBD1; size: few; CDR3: CASSGRLTGRLYGYTF; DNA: TGTGCCAGCAGCGGAAGACTGACAGGGAGGCTCTATGGCTACACCTTC
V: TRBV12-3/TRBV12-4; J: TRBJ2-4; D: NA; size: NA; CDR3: CASTAGRGVQYF; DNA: TGTGCCAGCACCGCCGGCAGGGGGGTTCAGTACTTC
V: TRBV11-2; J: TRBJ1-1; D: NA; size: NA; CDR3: CASSLGGSSEAFF; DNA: TGTGCCAGCAGCTTGGGAGGGTCGTCTGAAGCTTTCTTT
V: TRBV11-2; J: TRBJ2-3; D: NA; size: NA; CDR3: CASSSLSGFGTDTQYF; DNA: TGTGCCAGCAGCTCCCTATCGGGTTTCGGTACAGATACGCAGTATTTT
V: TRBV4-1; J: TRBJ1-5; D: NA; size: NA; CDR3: CASSQDLGRGQPQHF; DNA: TGCGCCAGCAGCCAAGATCTCGGCAGGGGCCAGCCCCAGCATTTT
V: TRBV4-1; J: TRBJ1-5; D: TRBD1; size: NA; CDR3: CASSQQGQGRQPQHF; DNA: TGCGCCAGCAGCCAACAAGGACAGGGAAGACAGCCCCAGCATTTT
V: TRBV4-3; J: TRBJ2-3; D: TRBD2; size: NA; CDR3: CASSHMGGFKVSPVF; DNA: TGCGCCAGCAGCCATATGGGAGGGTTCAAGGTCAGTCCGGTTTTT
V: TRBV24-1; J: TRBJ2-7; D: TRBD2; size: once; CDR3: CATSDNPPVGLAGGGALYEQYF; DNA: TGTGCCACCAGTGATAACCCACCGGTTGGACTAGCGGGTGGGGGGGCCTTATACGAGCAGTACTTC
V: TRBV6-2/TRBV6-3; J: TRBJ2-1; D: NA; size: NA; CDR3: CASSRRSGRYNEQFF; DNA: TGTGCCAGCAGTCGCCGGTCGGGTCGCTACAATGAGCAGTTCTTC
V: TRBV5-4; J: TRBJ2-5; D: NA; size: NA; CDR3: CASSLPGTQETQYF; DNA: TGTGCCAGCAGCTTGCCCGGGACTCAAGAGACCCAGTACTTC
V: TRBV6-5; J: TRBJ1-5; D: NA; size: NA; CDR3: CASSLGKGAYQPQHF; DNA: TGTGCCAGCAGTCTCGGGAAGGGTGCCTATCAGCCCCAGCATTTT
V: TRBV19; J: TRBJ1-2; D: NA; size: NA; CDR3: CASSITAYGYTF; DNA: TGTGCCAGTAGTATAACAGCCTATGGCTACACCTTC
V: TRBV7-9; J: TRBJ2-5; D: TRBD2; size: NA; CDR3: CASSSWTSWETQYF; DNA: TGTGCCAGCAGCTCGTGGACTAGCTGGGAGACCCAGTACTTC
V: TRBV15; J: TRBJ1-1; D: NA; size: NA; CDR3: CATSSPSLEAFF; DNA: TGTGCCACCAGCAGTCCGTCGTTGGAAGCTTTCTTT
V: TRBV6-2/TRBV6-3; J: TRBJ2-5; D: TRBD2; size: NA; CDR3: CASSYPFSGMPETQYF; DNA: TGTGCCAGCAGTTACCCTTTTAGCGGGATGCCTGAGACCCAGTACTTC
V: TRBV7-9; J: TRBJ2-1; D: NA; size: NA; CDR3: CAIPSSGTYNEQFF; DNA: TGTGCCATCCCCTCGTCTGGCACCTACAATGAGCAGTTCTTC
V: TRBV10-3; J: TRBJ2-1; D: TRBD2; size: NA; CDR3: CAISESSGGYNEQFF; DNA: TGTGCCATCAGTGAGTCTTCGGGAGGGTACAATGAGCAGTTCTTC
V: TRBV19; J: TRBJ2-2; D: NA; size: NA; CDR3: CASRGTFSNTGELFF; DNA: TGTGCCAGTAGGGGGACTTTTTCGAACACCGGGGAGCTGTTTTTT
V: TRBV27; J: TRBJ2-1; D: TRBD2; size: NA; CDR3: CASSNTLAGEQFF; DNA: TGTGCCAGCAGTAACACACTAGCGGGAGAGCAGTTCTTC
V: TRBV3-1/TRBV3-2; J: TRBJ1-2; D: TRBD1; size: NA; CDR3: CASSQDRTGKHYGYTF; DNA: TGTGCCAGCAGCCAAGATAGGACAGGGAAACACTATGGCTACACCTTC
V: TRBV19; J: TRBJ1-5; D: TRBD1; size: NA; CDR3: CASSGTGVQPQHF; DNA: TGTGCCAGTAGTGGGACAGGGGTGCAGCCCCAGCATTTT
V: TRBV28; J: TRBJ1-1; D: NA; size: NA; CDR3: CASSLVVNTEAFF; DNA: TGTGCCAGCAGTTTAGTAGTGAACACTGAAGCTTTCTTT
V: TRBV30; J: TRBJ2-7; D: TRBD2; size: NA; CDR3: CAWNRRTSGSYEQYF; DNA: TGTGCCTGGAATAGACGGACTAGCGGGAGCTACGAGCAGTACTTC
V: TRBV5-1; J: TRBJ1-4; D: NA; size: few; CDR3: CASSLRGSSEKLFF; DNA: TGCGCCAGCAGCTTGAGGGGATCAAGTGAAAAACTGTTTTTT
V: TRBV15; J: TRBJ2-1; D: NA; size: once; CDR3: CATSRDGAQFNEQFF; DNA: TGTGCCACCAGCAGAGATGGGGCACAGTTCAATGAGCAGTTCTTC
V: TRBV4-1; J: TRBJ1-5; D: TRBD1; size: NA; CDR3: CASSLSWGTGSNQPQHF; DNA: TGCGCCAGCAGCCTCTCATGGGGGACAGGGAGCAATCAGCCCCAGCATTTT
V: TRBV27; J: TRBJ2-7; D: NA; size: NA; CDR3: CASSFTGGAYEQYF; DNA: TGTGCCAGCAGTTTTACGGGGGGCGCCTACGAGCAGTACTTC
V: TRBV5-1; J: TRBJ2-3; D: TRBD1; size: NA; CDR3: CASSWTGGTDTQYF; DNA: TGCGCCAGCAGCTGGACAGGGGGCACAGATACGCAGTATTTT
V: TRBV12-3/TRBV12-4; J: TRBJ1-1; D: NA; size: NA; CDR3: CASSLGHLEAFF; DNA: TGTGCCAGCAGTTTGGGACACCTTGAAGCTTTCTTT
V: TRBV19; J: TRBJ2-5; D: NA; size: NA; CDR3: CASSTGDRETQYF; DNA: TGTGCCAGTAGTACAGGGGATAGAGAGACCCAGTACTTC
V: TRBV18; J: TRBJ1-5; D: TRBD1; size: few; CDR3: CASSPDRESGPQHF; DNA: TGTGCCAGCTCACCCGACAGGGAAAGCGGGCCCCAGCATTTT
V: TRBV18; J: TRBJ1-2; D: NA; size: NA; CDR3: CASSPLTLYGYTF; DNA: TGTGCCAGCTCACCCCTAACGCTCTATGGCTACACCTTC
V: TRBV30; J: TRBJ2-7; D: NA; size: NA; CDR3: CAWSRRAGTYEQYF; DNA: TGTGCCTGGAGCCGCAGGGCTGGGACCTACGAGCAGTACTTC
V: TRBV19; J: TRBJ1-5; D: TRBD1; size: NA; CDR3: CASSMLTGGGQPQHF; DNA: TGTGCCAGTAGTATGTTGACAGGGGGCGGTCAGCCCCAGCATTTT
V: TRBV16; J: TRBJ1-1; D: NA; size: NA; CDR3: CASSQSATGTEAFF; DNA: TGTGCCAGCAGCCAATCTGCGACAGGCACTGAAGCTTTCTTT